Listed here is a single T cell receptor (beta chain). The data stem from a study of blood T cell repertoires in COVID-19. Across the whole study: PBMCs, B-cell-depleted T cells, or T cells were the source of the cDNA or gDNA that made up the material.

This CDR3 has 13 amino acids. The germline V and J ends were trimmed by 4 bases and 5 bases, with 12 bases remaining between them. Germline V gives CDR1 SNHLY, CDR2 FYNNEI. Original processing methods: Amplifying reference gene primers gave estimates of nucleated cell counts. Method: immunoSEQ multiplex PCR; TCRdb's copy keeps in-frame clones and lacks some. The V and J calls and clone size come from that table; D and trimming were worked out from the DNA. The data show 65,000 to 80,000 clones, with around four fifths seen just once and 12% held by the top ten. The chain uses TRBV2 and TRBJ2-7; D possibly corresponds to TRBD1 (6 bases). Sequencing input: peripheral blood. This receptor was identified in a human donor in a cohort sampled during active COVID-19. The CDR3 DNA reads TGTGCCAGCAGTGTACAGGGTTCCAACGAGCAGTACTTC. It yields the protein CASSVQGSNEQYF.